The TCR beta chain under discussion was sequenced for a study of breast tumors, draining lymph nodes, adjacent tissues. This clonotype has at least ten counts. Its antigen is unknown. In TCRdb, the multiplex PCR reads were re-called with MiXCR into one record per CDR3 protein. The data show around 66,000 distinct CDR3 sequences, 40% to 55% seen once. The V gene end was trimmed by 9 bases and the J gene end by 3 bases; junction bases not matched to a gene: 4. Looked up from germline, CDR1 is SGHRS and CDR2 is YFSETQ. The CDR3 is made up of 14 amino acids. Study-level results: Compared with lymph nodes, tumors were less diverse; compared with nontumor tissue, more. Tumor and nontumor repertoires were significantly more similar in luminal-like than in basal-like breast cancer.

Sequenced input: breast tumor tissue. This chain uses TRBV5-1 with TRBJ2-3, with 13 bases lining up with TRBD2. This sequence originates from a female donor with breast cancer. Some clones in this sample may be carry-over from other donors' samples. CDR3 sequence: CATQTSGGTDTQYF. CDR3 in DNA: TGCGCCACCCAGACTAGCGGGGGGACAGATACGCAGTATTTT.